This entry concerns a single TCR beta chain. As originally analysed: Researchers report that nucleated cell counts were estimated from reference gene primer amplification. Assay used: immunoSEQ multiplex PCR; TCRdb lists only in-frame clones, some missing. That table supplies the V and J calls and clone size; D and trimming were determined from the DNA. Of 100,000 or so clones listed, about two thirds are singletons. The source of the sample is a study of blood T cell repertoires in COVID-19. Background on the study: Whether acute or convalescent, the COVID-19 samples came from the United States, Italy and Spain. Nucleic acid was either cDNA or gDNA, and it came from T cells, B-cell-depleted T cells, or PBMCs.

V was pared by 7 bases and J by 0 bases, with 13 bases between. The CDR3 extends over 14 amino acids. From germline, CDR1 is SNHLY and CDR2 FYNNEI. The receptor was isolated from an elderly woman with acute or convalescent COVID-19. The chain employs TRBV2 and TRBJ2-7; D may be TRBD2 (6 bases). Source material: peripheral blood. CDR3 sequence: CASTGDISSYEQYF. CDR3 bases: TGTGCCAGCACGGGAGACATTAGCTCCTACGAGCAGTACTTC.